This TCR beta chain was sequenced for a study of control samples from healthy donors and cancer patients (dated by TCRdb to 2020 to 2021). On this clone: Its antigen remains undetermined. One base away there is no much larger clone; base qualities are not given.

The V end loses 2 bases and the J end loses 8 bases, and a stretch of 12 bases separates them. Counted from cysteine to phenylalanine, this CDR3 has 13 amino acids. The entry retains the CDR3 DNA only, 39 bases that are in frame from base 1. CDR1 and CDR2 were assigned from the germline V gene as SNHLY and FYNNEI. Libraries were built with the immunoSEQ multiplex PCR assay. The source is immuneACCESS, and TCRdb retained only in-frame sequences with V and J called. Part of the clones is not carried over; for the studies checked, unresolved V genes explain less than half of this, and the remainder is unexplained. This sample comprises over 150,000 clones, 80% to 95% of them detected only once. The ten largest clones capture just over 2% of the sample.

This sequence uses TRBV2 and TRBJ1-2, with a tentative D gene TRBD1 over 6 matching bases. This clonotype was obtained from a woman aged 35 to 49 in good health. Sequencing was carried out using blood. Read as DNA, the sequence is TGTGCCAGCAGTGAACCAAGGGGGAGGGGCTACACCTTC. Translated, this is CASSEPRGRGYTF.